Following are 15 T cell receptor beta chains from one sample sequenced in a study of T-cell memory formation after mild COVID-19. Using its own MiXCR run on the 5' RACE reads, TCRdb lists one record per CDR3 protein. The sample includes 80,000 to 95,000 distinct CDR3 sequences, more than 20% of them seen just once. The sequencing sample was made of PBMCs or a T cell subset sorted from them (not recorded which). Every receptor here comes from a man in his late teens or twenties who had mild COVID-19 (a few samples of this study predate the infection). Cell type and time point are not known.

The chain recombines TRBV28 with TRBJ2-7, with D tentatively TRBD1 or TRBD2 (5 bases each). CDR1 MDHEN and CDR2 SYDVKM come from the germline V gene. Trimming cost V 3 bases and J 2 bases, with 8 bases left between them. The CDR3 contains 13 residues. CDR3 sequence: CASSLGRTYEQYV. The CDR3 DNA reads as TGTGCCAGCAGTTTGGGACGGACCTACGAGCAGTACGTC.

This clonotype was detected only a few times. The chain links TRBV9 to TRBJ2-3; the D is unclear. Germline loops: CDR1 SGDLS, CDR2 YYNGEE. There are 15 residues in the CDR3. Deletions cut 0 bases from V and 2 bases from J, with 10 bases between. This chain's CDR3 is CASSVGPEFTDTQYF. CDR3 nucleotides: TGTGCCAGCAGCGTAGGTCCGGAATTCACAGATACGCAGTATTTT.

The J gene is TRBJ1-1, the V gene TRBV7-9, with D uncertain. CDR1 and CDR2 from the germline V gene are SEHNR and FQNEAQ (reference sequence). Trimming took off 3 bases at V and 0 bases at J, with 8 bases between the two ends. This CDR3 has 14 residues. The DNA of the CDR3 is TGTGCCAGCAGCTTCAACCAGATGAACACTGAAGCTTTCTTT. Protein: CASSFNQMNTEAFF.

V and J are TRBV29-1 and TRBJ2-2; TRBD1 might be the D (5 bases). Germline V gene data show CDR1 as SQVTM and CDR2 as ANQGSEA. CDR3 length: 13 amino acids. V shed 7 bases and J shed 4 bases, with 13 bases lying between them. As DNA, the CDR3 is TGCAGCGCCGAGGCAGACAGCACCGGGGAGCTGTTTTTT. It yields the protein CSAEADSTGELFF.

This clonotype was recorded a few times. The CDR3 reads CASSQNRAPLNTEAFF. The CDR3, as DNA: TGTGCCAGCAGCCAAAACAGGGCGCCATTGAACACTGAAGCTTTCTTT. The chain is built from TRBV3-1 and TRBJ1-1; the D gene is possibly TRBD1 (6 bases). The CDR3 totals 16 residues. Trimming pared 2 bases from V and 0 bases from J, leaving 13 bases between. Per germline, CDR1 LGHDT and CDR2 YNNKEL (reference sequence).

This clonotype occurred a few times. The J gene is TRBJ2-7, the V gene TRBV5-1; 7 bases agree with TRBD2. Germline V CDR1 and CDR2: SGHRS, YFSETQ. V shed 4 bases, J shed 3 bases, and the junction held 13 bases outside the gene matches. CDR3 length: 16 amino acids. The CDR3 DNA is TGCGCCAGCAGCGGGGGGGACGTTCCTAACGTCTACGAGCAGTACTTC. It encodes CASSGGDVPNVYEQYF.

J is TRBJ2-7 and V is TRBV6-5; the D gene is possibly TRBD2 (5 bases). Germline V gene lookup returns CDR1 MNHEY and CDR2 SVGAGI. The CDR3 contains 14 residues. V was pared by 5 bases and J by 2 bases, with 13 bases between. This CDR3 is CASSPLGGPYEQYF. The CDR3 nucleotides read TGTGCCAGCAGTCCCCTAGGAGGCCCCTACGAGCAGTACTTC.

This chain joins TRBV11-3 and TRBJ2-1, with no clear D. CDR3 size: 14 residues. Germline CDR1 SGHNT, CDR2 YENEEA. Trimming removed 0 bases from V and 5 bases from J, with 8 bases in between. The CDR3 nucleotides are TGTGCCAGCAGCTTAGATTGGCAGGACAATGAGCAGTTCTTC. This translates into CASSLDWQDNEQFF.

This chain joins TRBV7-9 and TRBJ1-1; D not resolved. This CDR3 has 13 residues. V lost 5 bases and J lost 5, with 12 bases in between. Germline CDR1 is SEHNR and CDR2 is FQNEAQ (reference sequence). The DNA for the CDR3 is TGTGCCAGCAGCCCCACGGGAGGGACTGAAGCTTTCTTT. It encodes CASSPTGGTEAFF.

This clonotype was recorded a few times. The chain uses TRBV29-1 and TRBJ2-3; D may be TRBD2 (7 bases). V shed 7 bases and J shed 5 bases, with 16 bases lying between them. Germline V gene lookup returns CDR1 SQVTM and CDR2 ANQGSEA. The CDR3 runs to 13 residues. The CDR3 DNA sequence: TGCAGCGCCATGGGGGGGCGGGGAGATACGCAGTATTTT. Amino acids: CSAMGGRGDTQYF.

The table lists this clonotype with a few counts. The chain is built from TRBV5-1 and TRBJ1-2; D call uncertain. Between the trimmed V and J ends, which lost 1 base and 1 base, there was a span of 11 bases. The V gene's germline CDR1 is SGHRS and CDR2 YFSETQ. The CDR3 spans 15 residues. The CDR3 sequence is CASSLLAGFNYGYTF. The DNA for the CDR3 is TGCGCCAGCAGCTTGTTGGCAGGTTTTAACTATGGCTACACCTTC. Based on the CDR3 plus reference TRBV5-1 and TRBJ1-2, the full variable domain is KAGVTQTPRYLIKTRGQQVTLSCSPISGHRSVSWYQQTPGQGLQFLFEYFSETQRNKGNFPGRFSGRQFSNSRSEMNVSTLELGDSALYLCASSLLAGFNYGYTFGSGTRLTVV.

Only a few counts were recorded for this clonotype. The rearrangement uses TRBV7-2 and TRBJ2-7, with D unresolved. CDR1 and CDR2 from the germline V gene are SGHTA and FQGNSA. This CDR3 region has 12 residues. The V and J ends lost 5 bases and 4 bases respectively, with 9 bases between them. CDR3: CASSRDGYEQYV. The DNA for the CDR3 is TGTGCCAGCAGCCGCGATGGGTACGAGCAGTACGTC.

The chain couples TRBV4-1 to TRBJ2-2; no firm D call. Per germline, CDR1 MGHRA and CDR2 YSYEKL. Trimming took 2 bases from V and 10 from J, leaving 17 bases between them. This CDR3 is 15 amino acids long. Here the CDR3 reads CASSQYLSSQEELFF. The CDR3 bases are TGCGCCAGCAGCCAATATTTAAGTTCTCAGGAGGAGCTGTTTTTT.

CDR3: CAWSAGTGSYEQYF. For the CDR3, the DNA is TGTGCCTGGAGTGCCGGGACAGGGTCCTACGAGCAGTACTTC. This chain links TRBV30 with TRBJ2-7; 9 bases agree with TRBD1. CDR3 length: 14 residues. Trimming at V came to 1 base and at J to 1 base, leaving 2 bases not matched to a gene. Germline CDR1 is GTSNPN and CDR2 is SVGIG (reference sequence).

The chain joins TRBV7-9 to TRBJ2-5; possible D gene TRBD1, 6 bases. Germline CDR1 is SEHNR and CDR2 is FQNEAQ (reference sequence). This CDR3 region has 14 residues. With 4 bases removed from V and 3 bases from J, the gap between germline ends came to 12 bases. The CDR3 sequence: CASSSGQPEETQYF. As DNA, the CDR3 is TGTGCCAGCAGCTCAGGACAGCCTGAAGAGACCCAGTACTTC.